This T cell receptor (beta chain) derives from a study of Graves' ophthalmopathy and Graves' hyperthyroidism. For repertoire sequencing, the TCR beta CDR3 regions were amplified from RNA transcripts. RT-PCR with HTBI primers came first, then second-round multiplex PCR. TCRdb itself ran the multiplex PCR reads through MiXCR, one entry per CDR3 protein. The repertoire consists of 500,000 to 700,000 distinct CDR3 sequences, with about a fifth occurring once and the leading ten covering about 6.6%. The authors used Ficoll-Paque density gradient centrifugation to separate PBMCs. The input was 10 ml of fresh peripheral blood. The germline V gene has CDR1 MDHEN and CDR2 SYDVKM. V lost 7 bases and J 7 bases, leaving 25 bases between the germline ends. This CDR3 spans 17 amino acids.

The chain uses TRBV28 and TRBJ2-2, with D perhaps TRBD1 or TRBD2 (6 bases each). The specimen sequenced was peripheral blood. The clonotype comes from a woman under 30 with stable Graves' hyperthyroidism. Some clones in this sample may be carry-over from other donors' samples. The CDR3: CASTSPPGGVKIGELFF. In DNA form, the CDR3 reads TGTGCCAGCACCTCCCCCCCCGGGGGCGTAAAGATCGGGGAGCTGTTTTTT.